This TCR beta chain was recovered during a study of siplizumab effects on memory and regulatory T cells. Findings of the study overall: Proliferating CD4+ or CD8+ clones, roughly 75-97% of them, lacked an assignable naive or memory phenotype. The mapping of alloreactive clones to unstimulated subsets covered only a minor fraction of them. Naive T cells were seen as more diverse than memory cells and as major alloresponse contributors.

Only one count was recorded for this clone. Its matching antigen is unknown. TCRdb keeps only in-frame clones here, not all; method: immunoSEQ multiplex PCR. This sample has some 97,000 clones, with about nine tenths found just once. V lost 1 base and J lost 1, with 9 bases in between. CDR1 LNHDA and CDR2 SQIVND come from the germline V gene (reference sequence). The length of the CDR3 is 15 residues. The sequence came from a human donor in good health. Some clones in this sample may be carry-over from other donors' samples. The chain is built from TRBV19 and TRBJ2-3; no firm D call. What was sequenced was CD4+ T cells sorted from blood. DNA for the CDR3: TGTGCCAGTAGTATAGGGGTGTTGGGCACAGATACGCAGTATTTT. This sequence encodes CASSIGVLGTDTQYF.